These 24 T cell receptor beta chains came from one sample sequenced in a study of CD8 T cells in Susac syndrome. 0.5 to 1 ug RNA was reverse transcribed with random hexamers. MiXCR was run by TCRdb on the immunoSEQ multiplex PCR reads, yielding one entry per CDR3 protein. This table holds fewer than 150,000 distinct CDR3 sequences, 94% found once. The specimen sequenced was CD8+ T cells from PBMCs. The receptor set was obtained from a human donor in good health.

The chain links TRBV4-1 to TRBJ1-5; unclear D gene. The CDR3 length is 13 residues. Germline-derived CDR1 and CDR2 are MGHRA and YSYEKL. The V gene lost 2 bases and the J gene lost 2 bases, with 4 bases spanning the gap. The CDR3 nucleotides are TGCGCCAGCAGCCAAACGGGCAATCAGCCCCAGCATTTT. Protein product: CASSQTGNQPQHF.

This chain links TRBV28 with TRBJ2-3; D is ambiguous. The CDR3 has 14 amino acids. CDR1 is MDHEN and CDR2 is SYDVKM in the germline V gene. Trimming took off 2 bases at V and 3 bases at J, with 9 bases between the two ends. The CDR3 region has the DNA TGTGCCAGCAGTTTAAGTCGGGTTACAGATACGCAGTATTTT. This codes for CASSLSRVTDTQYF.

This chain links TRBV20-1 with TRBJ2-3; no reliable D call. V dropped 1 base and J dropped 0 bases, with 11 bases sitting between them. This CDR3 contains 15 residues. Germline CDR1 reads DFQATT; CDR2 reads SNEGSKA (reference sequence). This chain's CDR3 is CSARGSVVSTDTQYF. CDR3 sequence (DNA): TGCAGTGCTAGAGGAAGCGTAGTGAGCACAGATACGCAGTATTTT.

This rearrangement joins TRBV20-1 to TRBJ2-7, with a weak D call TRBD2 (6 bases). The germline V and J ends were trimmed by 5 bases and 6 bases, with 20 bases remaining between them. CDR1 and CDR2 (germline): DFQATT, SNEGSKA (reference sequence). This CDR3 is 14 amino acids long. This chain's CDR3 is CSARSSGSGSEQYF. The CDR3 nucleotides are TGCAGTGCTCGCTCCTCCGGGAGTGGAAGCGAGCAGTACTTC.

The gene calls are TRBV29-1 and TRBJ2-3; 11 bases match TRBD2. After removal of 5 bases from V and 2 bases from J, the junction contained 3 bases not matched to a gene. Germline V gene sequence: CDR1 SQVTM, CDR2 ANQGSEA. The CDR3 is made up of 14 amino acids. The CDR3: CSVPTSGDTDTQYF. In nucleotides, the CDR3 is TGCAGCGTTCCGACTAGCGGGGACACAGATACGCAGTATTTT.

The chain employs TRBV5-8 and TRBJ1-1, with 7 bases fitting TRBD1. CDR3 length: 16 amino acids. With V trimmed by 4 bases and J by 2 bases, 11 bases remained unmatched. CDR1 and CDR2 (germline): SGHTS, YDEGEE. Here the CDR3 reads CASSPGTASTNTEAFF. Written as DNA, the CDR3 is TGTGCCAGCAGCCCCGGGACAGCCTCGACAAACACTGAAGCTTTCTTT.

This chain links TRBV5-1 with TRBJ2-7, with TRBD2 matching over 7 bases. CDR3 length: 15 amino acids. Losses at the gene ends were 4 bases for V and 2 bases for J; bases not matched to a gene: 9. Looked up from germline, CDR1 is SGHRS and CDR2 is YFSETQ. The CDR3 reads CASSVNRDYTYEQYF. In nucleotides, the CDR3 is TGCGCCAGCAGCGTCAACCGGGACTATACCTACGAGCAGTACTTC.

The chain carries TRBV5-6 and TRBJ2-4; D remains unclear. V lost 3 bases and J 4 bases, leaving 11 bases between the germline ends. The CDR3 is 14 amino acids. Germline lookup yields CDR1 SGHDT and CDR2 YYEEEE. CDR3 nucleotides: TGTGCCAGCAGCTACAGCGACGCGAAAAACATTCAGTACTTC. Encoded protein: CASSYSDAKNIQYF.

The rearrangement uses TRBV9 and TRBJ2-1; TRBD2 agrees at 9 bases. CDR1 is SGDLS, CDR2 YYNGEE, per germline. J was trimmed by 8 bases and V by 4 bases; bases with no gene match: 10. This CDR3 contains 15 residues. The CDR3 nucleotides read TGTGCCAGCAGCCTCTCCCGACTAGCGGACGATGAGCAGTTCTTC. As protein: CASSLSRLADDEQFF.

The genes are TRBV23-1 and TRBJ1-5; possibly TRBD1 for D (5 bases). TRBV23-1 is marked as an open reading frame, function uncertain. Trimming cost V 0 bases and J 7 bases, with 16 bases left between them. The CDR3 covers 16 residues. CDR3 amino acids: CASSQSQDTAGQPQHF. In DNA, the CDR3 is TGCGCCAGCAGTCAATCGCAGGACACTGCGGGGCAGCCCCAGCATTTT.

The chain links TRBV12-3 or TRBV12-4 to TRBJ2-7; 10 nucleotides line up with TRBD2. With 8 bases clipped from V and 3 bases from J, the junction kept 7 bases outside the gene matches. The CDR3 is 14 amino acids. The CDR3 here is CASALGLAVYEQYF. The CDR3, as DNA: TGTGCCAGCGCCCTCGGACTAGCGGTCTACGAGCAGTACTTC.

The chain recombines TRBV29-1 with TRBJ2-5, with TRBD2 as a possible D gene (5 bases). Trimming took off 2 bases at V and 5 bases at J, with 12 bases between the two ends. The CDR3 has 13 residues. Germline assignment: CDR1 SQVTM and CDR2 ANQGSEA. The CDR3 nucleotides are TGCAGCGTTGAAAGTCTGGGGAGTGAGACCCAGTACTTC. Protein sequence: CSVESLGSETQYF.

This chain uses TRBV30 with TRBJ1-2; D not certain. This CDR3 comprises 12 residues. Germline V gene sequence: CDR1 GTSNPN, CDR2 SVGIG (reference sequence). Trimming took off 0 bases at V and 8 bases at J, with 10 bases between the two ends. The CDR3 is CAWSVAAGGYTF. DNA for the CDR3: TGTGCCTGGAGTGTGGCCGCGGGGGGCTACACCTTC.

The chain employs TRBV18 and TRBJ1-1; the D gene is possibly TRBD1 (6 bases). V lost 3 bases, J lost 6 bases, and 8 bases lay in between. Germline CDR1 reads KGHSH; CDR2 reads LQKENI. This CDR3 has 12 residues. CDR3 sequence: CASSPGQSEAFF. The DNA of the CDR3 is TGTGCCAGCTCACCGGGACAATCTGAAGCTTTCTTT.

The chain links TRBV27 to TRBJ1-2, with D uncertain. Trimming left V 3 bases short and J 4 bases short, with 21 bases between. Germline V lookup: CDR1 MNHEY, CDR2 SMNVEV (reference sequence). The length of the CDR3 is 17 residues. This chain's CDR3 is CASSLNPPALGVYGYTF. CDR3 DNA: TGTGCCAGCAGTTTGAACCCCCCAGCACTCGGGGTCTATGGCTACACCTTC.

The chain couples TRBV28 to TRBJ2-7; no firm D call. There are 15 residues in the CDR3. The V end lost 4 bases, the J end lost 2 bases, and 15 bases lay between the germline ends. Looked up from germline, CDR1 is MDHEN and CDR2 is SYDVKM. The CDR3 loop is CASSSPPRIPYEQYF. CDR3 sequence (DNA): TGTGCCAGCAGTTCACCCCCGCGCATACCCTACGAGCAGTACTTC.

This chain links TRBV20-1 with TRBJ2-1, with D tentatively TRBD2 (5 bases). The CDR3 totals 14 residues. Per germline, CDR1 DFQATT and CDR2 SNEGSKA (reference sequence). Trimming left V 2 bases short and J 8 bases short, with 16 bases between. Written as DNA, the CDR3 is TGCAGTGCTAGACTGCTAGCAGGATTGGATGAGCAGTTCTTC. Residues: CSARLLAGLDEQFF.

This chain joins TRBV7-9 and TRBJ2-7; either TRBD1 or TRBD2 may fit D (5 bases each). Trimming shortened V by 5 bases and J by 6 bases, and 17 bases separated the two germline ends. Per the germline V gene, CDR1 is SEHNR and CDR2 is FQNEAQ (reference sequence). The CDR3 contains 14 residues. CDR3 protein: CASSPGTAPGEQYF. DNA for the CDR3: TGTGCCAGCAGCCCGGGGACGGCCCCTGGCGAGCAGTACTTC.

The J gene is TRBJ2-1, the V gene TRBV29-1; D is ambiguous. Deletions cut 5 bases from V and 5 bases from J, with 16 bases between. This CDR3 contains 14 residues. Germline V gene sequence: CDR1 SQVTM, CDR2 ANQGSEA. Here the CDR3 reads CSVSVVMRNNEQFF. For the CDR3, the DNA is TGCAGCGTTTCGGTAGTTATGAGGAACAATGAGCAGTTCTTC.

CDR3 sequence (DNA): TGTGCCAGCAGCCAGAGGACTAGCGAGCAGTACTTC. This encodes CASSQRTSEQYF. The J gene is TRBJ2-7, the V gene TRBV4-2; 7 nucleotides align to TRBD2. J lost 6 bases, V lost 3 bases, and 2 bases had no gene match. The V gene's germline CDR1 is LGHNA and CDR2 YNFKEQ. The CDR3 loop spans 12 amino acids.

The rearrangement uses TRBV14 and TRBJ2-3; possibly TRBD1 for D (5 bases). CDR3 length: 15 residues. Trimming took 0 bases from V and 2 from J, leaving 9 bases between them. From germline, CDR1 is SGHDN and CDR2 FVKESK. The CDR3 reads CASSQDRGPTDTQYF. The CDR3 nucleotides read TGTGCCAGCAGCCAAGATAGGGGTCCCACAGATACGCAGTATTTT.

The chain is built from TRBV4-1 and TRBJ1-5; D ambiguous. The CDR3 sequence is 15 residues long. V was pared by 0 bases and J by 8 bases, with 14 bases between. From germline, CDR1 is MGHRA and CDR2 YSYEKL. The CDR3 DNA follows: TGCGCCAGCAGCCAAGATCGGGCACCGATAGAGCCCCAGCATTTT. Amino acid sequence: CASSQDRAPIEPQHF.

V and J are TRBV9 and TRBJ2-3; D remains ambiguous. Germline CDR1 is SGDLS and CDR2 is YYNGEE. CDR3 length: 16 amino acids. V lost 0 bases to trimming and J lost 2 bases, with 13 bases between them. CDR3 protein: CASSVGLAAHTDTQYF. CDR3 bases: TGTGCCAGCAGCGTAGGGCTGGCGGCCCACACAGATACGCAGTATTTT.

The chain links TRBV6-5 to TRBJ2-4; D unclear. This CDR3 has 14 amino acids. Germline loops: CDR1 MNHEY, CDR2 SVGAGI. V was cut by 0 bases and J by 8 bases, with 11 bases left in between. CDR3 sequence reads: CASSYSPSWDIQYF. The DNA for the CDR3 is TGTGCCAGCAGTTACTCCCCGAGTTGGGACATTCAGTACTTC.